This TCR beta chain was captured in a study of T cell responses to AZD1222 COVID-19 vaccine. Whole-study results and caveats: When two AZD1222 doses had been given, Spike-specific TCR breadth and depth rose. Unmutated variant regions are reportedly targeted by nearly half of spike-specific TCRs.

Method: immunoSEQ multiplex PCR; TCRdb's copy keeps in-frame clones and lacks some. The table includes around 180,000 clones, roughly 88% detected once. Details on this clone: Its antigen is not identified.

Germline V gives CDR1 SEHNR, CDR2 FQNEAQ (reference sequence). The CDR3 runs 16 residues. Trimming took 5 bases from V and 10 from J, leaving 23 bases between them. J is TRBJ1-4 and V is TRBV7-9; tentatively, D is TRBD1 (6 bases). This TCR derives from an adult in good health. The sequenced sample was peripheral blood, obtained on day 0 of AZD1222 vaccination. CDR3 in DNA: TGTGCCAGCAGCAACCAACCTCCCAGGGGAGGAGGAAAACTGTTTTTT. Its protein product is CASSNQPPRGGGKLFF.